These 21 T cell receptor beta chains were all obtained from the same sample, sequenced in a study of T cell changes during pregnancy in multiple sclerosis. Assay: immunoSEQ multiplex PCR; the TCRdb copy retains only in-frame clones and omits some. The sample includes some 77,000 clones, roughly nine tenths of them seen just once. The sequencing here drew on CD4+ T cells from peripheral blood mononuclear cells, taken before pregnancy. The origin of the receptors is a female donor with multiple sclerosis, enrolled in a pregnancy study.

The V gene is TRBV28, the J gene TRBJ2-4; 11 nucleotides agree with TRBD2. The V segment lost 3 bases and the J segment 0 bases; nucleotides outside the gene matches: 7. Germline V gene data show CDR1 as MDHEN and CDR2 as SYDVKM. This CDR3 contains 18 residues. The CDR3 DNA sequence: TGTGCCAGCAGTTTGTATGTAGCGGGAGGGTCAGCCAAAAACATTCAGTACTTC. Its translation: CASSLYVAGGSAKNIQYF.

The rearrangement uses TRBV5-1 and TRBJ2-1; 10 bases are a match to TRBD1. The CDR3 length is 19 residues. V gave up 3 bases and J gave up 0 bases; unmatched junction bases: 12. CDR1 is SGHRS, CDR2 YFSETQ, per germline. CDR3 in DNA: TGCGCCAGCAGCTCGAACCGGGACAGGGGATCAAGCTCCTACAATGAGCAGTTCTTC. Translated: CASSSNRDRGSSSYNEQFF.

The V and J genes are TRBV7-2 and TRBJ1-2, with TRBD1 matching 7 bases. This CDR3 comprises 15 residues. Losses at the gene ends were 5 bases for V and 4 bases for J; bases not matched to a gene: 10. Germline CDR1 and CDR2: SGHTA and FQGNSA. CDR3 DNA: TGTGCCAGCAGCATAACAGGGGATAGGGGCTATGGCTACACCTTC. It is translated as CASSITGDRGYGYTF.

The chain recombines TRBV19 with TRBJ2-2, with a weak D call TRBD2 (6 bases). Germline CDR1 is LNHDA and CDR2 is SQIVND (reference sequence). V was shortened by 7 bases and J by 1 base, with 10 bases between the two germline ends. CDR3 length equals 14 residues. CDR3 in amino acids: CASKRGGNTGELFF. The CDR3 bases are TGTGCCAGTAAGAGGGGAGGGAACACCGGGGAGCTGTTTTTT.

The chain is built from TRBV30 and TRBJ2-3, with TRBD2 matching 9 bases. The CDR3 is 14 residues long. In germline, CDR1 is GTSNPN, CDR2 SVGIG (reference sequence). After removal of 5 bases from V and 2 bases from J, the junction contained 5 bases not matched to a gene. The CDR3 DNA follows: TGTGCCTGGGGGAGCGGGGGGATCACAGATACGCAGTATTTT. This sequence encodes CAWGSGGITDTQYF.

This clone is a singleton in its sample. The chain combines TRBV10-3 with TRBJ2-1; the D gene is possibly TRBD2 (7 bases). The CDR3 extends over 14 amino acids. CDR1 and CDR2 from the germline V gene are ENHRY and SYGVKD. The V and J ends lost 6 bases and 4 bases respectively, with 13 bases between them. The CDR3 here is CAISEGGGYNEQFF. The CDR3 DNA sequence: TGTGCCATCAGCGAAGGGGGGGGATACAATGAGCAGTTCTTC.

The chain has TRBV6-6 and TRBJ1-2; D not resolved. The CDR3 is made up of 15 amino acids. V dropped 2 bases and J dropped 3 bases, with 13 bases sitting between them. Germline loops: CDR1 MNHNY, CDR2 SVGAGI (reference sequence). CDR3 in DNA: TGTGCCAGCAGTTACGGGCAGGCTCTCGACTATGGCTACACCTTC. Its protein is CASSYGQALDYGYTF.

The chain has TRBV6-1 and TRBJ1-2, with 10 bases matching TRBD1. There are 15 residues in the CDR3. V gave up 4 bases and J gave up 12 bases; unmatched junction bases: 14. Per the germline V gene, CDR1 is MNHNS and CDR2 is SASEGT. The chain's CDR3 is CASSALRDRGLRNTF. The CDR3 DNA reads as TGTGCCAGCAGTGCCCTCCGGGACAGGGGCCTGAGGAACACCTTC.

V usage is TRBV2 and J usage is TRBJ1-5; D unclear. Trimming cost V 8 bases and J 4 bases, with 18 bases left between them. Germline V gene lookup returns CDR1 SNHLY and CDR2 FYNNEI. The CDR3 extends over 15 amino acids. CDR3 residues: CASSREASFNQPQHF. The CDR3 DNA follows: TGTGCCAGCTCGCGGGAGGCGAGTTTTAATCAGCCCCAGCATTTT.

This clone was seen once. The chain joins TRBV19 to TRBJ1-2, with D unclear. Trimming pared 7 bases from V and 4 bases from J, leaving 13 bases between. The CDR3 has 13 amino acids. Germline V gene lookup returns CDR1 LNHDA and CDR2 SQIVND (reference sequence). CDR3 DNA: TGTGCCAGTATGACCGACTCGGCCTATGGCTACACCTTC. Protein: CASMTDSAYGYTF.

The chain couples TRBV5-1 to TRBJ1-2; 10 bases align to TRBD1. Germline V gene sequence: CDR1 SGHRS, CDR2 YFSETQ. The CDR3 spans 15 residues. V trimming: 4 bases; J trimming: 2 bases; junction bases outside the gene matches: 5. The CDR3 sequence: CASSRDRGMNYGYTF. The CDR3 DNA sequence: TGCGCCAGCAGCCGGGACAGGGGTATGAACTATGGCTACACCTTC.

The rearrangement links TRBV4-2 to TRBJ2-2; 9 bases are shared with TRBD2. The CDR3 extends over 17 amino acids. V shed 1 base, J shed 3 bases, and the junction held 6 bases outside the gene matches. Germline V gene lookup returns CDR1 LGHNA and CDR2 YNFKEQ. CDR3 residues: CASSQVSSGVHTGELFF. The CDR3 nucleotides are TGTGCCAGCAGCCAAGTTTCTAGCGGGGTCCACACCGGGGAGCTGTTTTTT.

This clone appeared once. The chain is built from TRBV6-6 and TRBJ2-4, with D tentatively TRBD1 (6 bases). The CDR3 runs to 16 residues. V lost 0 bases and J lost 0, with 9 bases in between. CDR1 and CDR2 from the germline V gene are MNHNY and SVGAGI (reference sequence). CDR3: CASSYSWTEAKNIQYF. In DNA, the CDR3 is TGTGCCAGCAGTTACTCCTGGACAGAAGCCAAAAACATTCAGTACTTC.

The chain joins TRBV11-2 to TRBJ1-2, with 8 bases aligning to TRBD1. Trimming at V came to 6 bases and at J to 4 bases, leaving 7 bases not matched to a gene. This CDR3 contains 14 residues. The germline CDR1 and CDR2 sequences are SGHAT and FQNNGV. In DNA form, the CDR3 reads TGTGCCAGCAGTACCCAGGGGGCGATCTATGGCTACACCTTC. This translates into CASSTQGAIYGYTF. Drawing the rest from reference TRBV11-2 and TRBJ1-2, the complete variable domain is EAGVAQSPRYKIIEKRQSVAFWCNPISGHATLYWYQQILGQGPKLLIQFQNNGVVDDSQLPKDRFSAERLKGVDSTLKIQPAKLEDSAVYLCASSTQGAIYGYTFGSGTRLTVV.

The rearrangement links TRBV7-2 to TRBJ2-3; D may be TRBD2 (5 bases). Germline V lookup: CDR1 SGHTA, CDR2 FQGNSA. The CDR3 runs 15 residues. V was cut by 3 bases and J by 6 bases, with 16 bases left in between. The CDR3 coding sequence is TGTGCCAGCAGCTTTTCGAGCGGTTCAATCGATACGCAGTATTTT. Residues: CASSFSSGSIDTQYF.

V gene TRBV5-1 combines with J gene TRBJ1-6; tentatively, D is TRBD1 (6 bases). This CDR3 has 14 amino acids. Germline-derived CDR1 and CDR2 are SGHRS and YFSETQ. V shed 4 bases and J shed 8 bases, with 13 bases lying between them. In DNA, the CDR3 is TGCGCCAGCAGCACAGGGCTATCTGATTCACCCCTCCACTTT. Encoded protein: CASSTGLSDSPLHF. Variable domain in full (rest from reference TRBV5-1 and TRBJ1-6): KAGVTQTPRYLIKTRGQQVTLSCSPISGHRSVSWYQQTPGQGLQFLFEYFSETQRNKGNFPGRFSGRQFSNSRSEMNVSTLELGDSALYLCASSTGLSDSPLHFGNGTRLTVT.

The J gene is TRBJ2-7, the V gene TRBV7-2, with 11 bases matching TRBD1. The CDR3 contains 16 residues. CDR1 SGHTA and CDR2 FQGNSA come from the germline V gene. The J segment lost 4 bases and the V segment lost 0 bases, leaving 5 bases of the junction unmatched. The DNA of the CDR3 is TGTGCCAGCAGCTTAGCTGGACAGGGGGCCCTGTACGAGCAGTACTTC. This gives the protein CASSLAGQGALYEQYF. Full variable domain (remainder filled in from reference TRBV7-2 and TRBJ2-7): GAGVSQSPSNKVTEKGKDVELRCDPISGHTALYWYRQSLGQGLEFLIYFQGNSAPDKSGLPSDRFSAERTGGSVSTLTIQRTQQEDSAVYLCASSLAGQGALYEQYFGPGTRLTVT.

The chain joins TRBV29-1 to TRBJ1-2, with 11 bases matching TRBD1. J lost 4 bases, V lost 5 bases, and 9 bases had no gene match. The CDR3 covers 15 residues. Per the germline V gene, CDR1 is SQVTM and CDR2 is ANQGSEA. DNA for the CDR3: TGCAGCGTTACTACCTCCGGGACAGGGGGCTATGGCTACACCTTC. Amino acid sequence: CSVTTSGTGGYGYTF.

The rearrangement joins TRBV7-9 to TRBJ2-2; 7 nucleotides agree with TRBD2. Germline assignment: CDR1 SEHNR and CDR2 FQNEAQ (reference sequence). V lost 7 bases, J lost 0 bases, and 2 bases stayed unmatched. There are 14 residues in the CDR3. The CDR3 DNA follows: TGTGCCAGCAATAGCGGGTCGAACACCGGGGAGCTGTTTTTT. It specifies CASNSGSNTGELFF. The full variable domain, its missing parts supplied by reference TRBV7-9 and TRBJ2-2, is DTGVSQNPRHKITKRGQNVTFRCDPISEHNRLYWYRQTLGQGPEFLTYFQNEAQLEKSRLLSDRFSAERPKGSFSTLEIQRTEQGDSAMYLCASNSGSNTGELFFGEGSRLTVL.

V gene TRBV5-5 combines with J gene TRBJ1-1; D call uncertain. CDR1 SGHKS and CDR2 YYEKEE come from the germline V gene (reference sequence). There are 15 residues in the CDR3. Trimming removed 3 bases at V and 0 bases at J, with 12 bases between. The CDR3 nucleotides are TGTGCCAGCAGCTACGAGAGATTCATGAACACTGAAGCTTTCTTT. Amino acids: CASSYERFMNTEAFF. The variable domain in full, with the rest retrieved from reference TRBV5-5 and TRBJ1-1, is DAGVTQSPTHLIKTRGQQVTLRCSPISGHKSVSWYQQVLGQGPQFIFQYYEKEERGRGNFPDRFSARQFPNYSSELNVNALLLGDSALYLCASSYERFMNTEAFFGQGTRLTVV.

This clone came up once. This chain links TRBV10-3 with TRBJ2-3, with 7 positions matching TRBD1. The V segment lost 4 bases and the J segment 2 bases; nucleotides outside the gene matches: 6. The CDR3 totals 15 residues. The germline gives CDR1 ENHRY, CDR2 SYGVKD. The CDR3: CAISATGEVTDTQYF. CDR3 sequence (DNA): TGTGCCATCAGTGCAACAGGGGAAGTCACAGATACGCAGTATTTT.